These 23 T cell receptor beta chains originate from one sample sequenced in a study of T cell responses to AZD1222 COVID-19 vaccine. Some clones are missing from TCRdb's copy, which holds only in-frame ones; the method was immunoSEQ multiplex PCR. The table includes about 150,000 clones, 75% to 95% detected once. This specimen was peripheral blood, taken on day 0 of AZD1222 vaccination. The receptors derive from an adult in good health.

CDR3 coding DNA: TGCGCCAGCAGAGTCACAGTCTCCTCCTACGAGCAGTACTTC. It is translated as CASRVTVSSYEQYF. The chain is built from TRBV10-1 and TRBJ2-7; D gene unclear. CDR1 and CDR2 from the germline V gene are WNHNN and SYGVQD (reference sequence). There are 14 residues in the CDR3. With 6 bases removed from V and 0 bases from J, the gap between germline ends came to 12 bases.

The genes are TRBV28 and TRBJ1-5; D unclear. Looked up from germline, CDR1 is MDHEN and CDR2 is SYDVKM. The ends were cut back, 5 bases at V and 7 bases at J, with 15 bases in the middle. This CDR3 contains 14 residues. The CDR3 here is CASSVGSPVQPQHF. The CDR3 nucleotides are TGTGCCAGCAGTGTCGGCAGTCCGGTCCAGCCCCAGCATTTT.

V usage is TRBV5-5 and J usage is TRBJ2-7; 12 positions agree with TRBD1. J lost 4 bases, V lost 1 base, and 15 bases had no gene match. Germline values: CDR1 SGHKS, CDR2 YYEKEE (reference sequence). The CDR3 has 19 amino acids. DNA for the CDR3: TGTGCCAGCAGCTTGTACCCCGGGACAGGGGGCGATTATCCTTACGAGCAGTACTTC. Amino acids: CASSLYPGTGGDYPYEQYF.

The CDR3 DNA reads TGTGCCAGCAGCGATCTAGCGAAGAACACCGGGGAGCTGTTTTTT. This sequence encodes CASSDLAKNTGELFF. The genes are TRBV7-8 and TRBJ2-2; D is possibly TRBD2 (6 bases). Trimming stripped 5 bases from V and 1 base from J, with 11 bases between. Germline V gives CDR1 SGHVS, CDR2 FQNEAQ. CDR3 length equals 15 residues.

CDR3 region: CASSLGGDSPLHF. For the CDR3, the DNA is TGTGCCAGCAGCCTAGGGGGCGATTCACCCCTCCACTTT. The chain uses TRBV7-3 and TRBJ1-6; 7 bases line up with TRBD1. This CDR3 is 13 amino acids long. V gave up 5 bases and J gave up 8 bases; unmatched junction bases: 3. Germline loops: CDR1 SGHTA, CDR2 FQGTGA. The full variable domain, with the rest looked up from reference TRBV7-3 and TRBJ1-6, is GAGVSQTPSNKVTEKGKYVELRCDPISGHTALYWYRQSLGQGPEFLIYFQGTGAADDSGLPNDRFFAVRPEGSVSTLKIQRTERGDSAVYLCASSLGGDSPLHFGNGTRLTVT.

The chain combines TRBV19 with TRBJ1-2, with TRBD1 matching 7 bases. This CDR3 has 15 residues. Germline values: CDR1 LNHDA, CDR2 SQIVND (reference sequence). Germline trimming cut 2 bases from V and 2 bases from J; bases unmatched to any gene: 5. The DNA for the CDR3 is TGTGCCAGTAGTATAATTGAGACAGGGAACTATGGCTACACCTTC. Its protein product is CASSIIETGNYGYTF.

The V gene is TRBV7-2, the J gene TRBJ2-1; D may match TRBD1 or TRBD2 (5 bases each). The germline CDR1 and CDR2 sequences are SGHTA and FQGNSA. The CDR3 runs 14 residues. Trimming took off 3 bases at V and 5 bases at J, with 11 bases between the two ends. CDR3 protein: CASSFLGPDNEQFF. For the CDR3, the DNA is TGTGCCAGCAGCTTTTTGGGACCGGACAATGAGCAGTTCTTC.

V is TRBV15 and J is TRBJ1-6; D call uncertain. The germline CDR1 and CDR2 sequences are LNHNV and YYDKDF (reference sequence). This CDR3 is 13 amino acids long. V lost 0 bases to trimming and J lost 6 bases, with 3 bases between them. The CDR3 bases are TGTGCCACCAGCAGAGATCTTAATTCACCCCTCCACTTT. Translating gives CATSRDLNSPLHF.

This chain uses TRBV7-2 with TRBJ1-4; no clear D. The CDR3 covers 14 residues. Germline CDR1 reads SGHTA; CDR2 reads FQGNSA. V shed 1 base and J shed 5 bases, with 8 bases lying between them. In DNA, the CDR3 is TGTGCCAGCAGCTTAGGCCGACACAATGAAAAACTGTTTTTT. Translation: CASSLGRHNEKLFF.

This sequence joins TRBV7-3 and TRBJ2-1, with 7 bases matching TRBD2. From germline, CDR1 is SGHTA and CDR2 FQGTGA. CDR3 length: 14 residues. The J segment lost 5 bases and the V segment lost 5 bases, leaving 6 bases of the junction unmatched. In nucleotides, the CDR3 is TGTGCCAGCAGCGGCGGGGGAATGAACAATGAGCAGTTCTTC. Protein product: CASSGGGMNNEQFF.

This chain links TRBV27 with TRBJ1-2; D call uncertain. Germline assignment: CDR1 MNHEY and CDR2 SMNVEV (reference sequence). The V end was cut by 0 bases, the J end by 6 bases, with 8 bases between. The CDR3 is 13 amino acids. CDR3: CASSLSTMDGYTF. The CDR3 DNA follows: TGTGCCAGCAGTTTATCTACGATGGATGGCTACACCTTC.

This clone occurred once. The rearrangement links TRBV18 to TRBJ1-1; tentative D call: TRBD1 (6 bases). Trimming took off 7 bases at V and 1 base at J, with 10 bases between the two ends. The CDR3 runs to 13 residues. CDR1 and CDR2 (germline): KGHSH, LQKENI. This CDR3 is CASYQGPNTEAFF. The CDR3 DNA reads TGTGCCAGCTACCAGGGGCCGAACACTGAAGCTTTCTTT.

The V call is TRBV28, the J call TRBJ1-1; 11 bases are shared with TRBD1. V lost 11 bases and J lost 4; bases outside the gene matches: 12. The CDR3 extends over 15 amino acids. Per germline, CDR1 MDHEN and CDR2 SYDVKM. CDR3 residues: CAGKRRGTGGTEAFF. The CDR3 bases are TGTGCCGGCAAGAGAAGGGGGACAGGGGGCACTGAAGCTTTCTTT. The full variable domain, with the rest looked up from reference TRBV28 and TRBJ1-1, is DVKVTQSSRYLVKRTGEKVFLECVQDMDHENMFWYRQDPGLGLRLIYFSYDVKMKEKGDIPEGYSVSREKKERFSLILESASTNQTSMYLCAGKRRGTGGTEAFFGQGTRLTVV.

V and J are TRBV7-9 and TRBJ2-1; D gene ambiguous. Germline V gives CDR1 SEHNR, CDR2 FQNEAQ (reference sequence). V gave up 4 bases and J gave up 2 bases, with 15 bases separating them. The CDR3 contains 16 residues. The CDR3 region is CASSSGGLGAYNEQFF. The CDR3, as DNA: TGTGCCAGCAGCTCGGGTGGGCTTGGCGCCTACAATGAGCAGTTCTTC. Filled out from reference TRBV7-9 and TRBJ2-1, the complete variable domain reads DTGVSQNPRHKITKRGQNVTFRCDPISEHNRLYWYRQTLGQGPEFLTYFQNEAQLEKSRLLSDRFSAERPKGSFSTLEIQRTEQGDSAMYLCASSSGGLGAYNEQFFGPGTRLTVL.

V is TRBV5-8 and J is TRBJ2-3; 9 bases are shared with TRBD1. The CDR3 sequence is 16 residues long. Germline CDR1 is SGHTS and CDR2 is YDEGEE. V lost 4 bases, J lost 0 bases, and 6 bases stayed unmatched. The CDR3 DNA follows: TGTGCCAGCAGCACGGGGACAGGGAAGAGCACAGATACGCAGTATTTT. Translating it yields CASSTGTGKSTDTQYF.

The chain joins TRBV14 to TRBJ2-1; D remains unclear. CDR3 size: 17 residues. The germline gives CDR1 SGHDN, CDR2 FVKESK. V gave up 0 bases and J gave up 0 bases, with 12 bases separating them. CDR3 loop: CASSQDSYRSSYNEQFF. The CDR3 DNA follows: TGTGCCAGCAGCCAAGATTCCTACCGTAGCTCCTACAATGAGCAGTTCTTC.

The genes are TRBV4-3 and TRBJ1-1; D call uncertain. Trimming pared 2 bases from V and 5 bases from J, leaving 12 bases between. Germline assignment: CDR1 LGHNA and CDR2 YSLEER. CDR3 size: 14 residues. CDR3 coding DNA: TGCGCCAGCAGCCAACGTCTGGGAGGGACTGAAGCTTTCTTT. As protein: CASSQRLGGTEAFF.

Turning to this clone: A much larger clone lies one base from this, so it may be a read error. The DNA of the CDR3 is TGTGCCAGCAGTGGGTACGAGCAGTACTTC. Protein: CASSGYEQYF. The chain couples TRBV28 to TRBJ2-7; D gene uncertain. Germline V CDR1 and CDR2: MDHEN, SYDVKM. The CDR3 extends over 10 amino acids. Trimming shortened V by 5 bases and J by 4 bases, and 3 bases separated the two germline ends.

The chain couples TRBV18 to TRBJ2-6; perhaps TRBD2 as D (6 bases). The CDR3 is 15 amino acids. Germline values: CDR1 KGHSH, CDR2 LQKENI. V lost 9 bases to trimming and J lost 0 bases, with 12 bases between them. The CDR3 region has the DNA TGTGCCAGTCTTAGGGGACTCTCTGGGGCCAACGTCCTGACTTTC. Translating it yields CASLRGLSGANVLTF.

This clone was seen once. The chain couples TRBV10-3 to TRBJ1-2; TRBD1 aligns across 7 bases. The CDR3 has 12 residues. CDR1 and CDR2 (germline): ENHRY, SYGVKD. J was trimmed by 8 bases and V by 7 bases; bases with no gene match: 7. The CDR3 loop is CAIMKGAEGYTF. The CDR3 nucleotides read TGTGCCATCATGAAGGGGGCGGAAGGCTACACCTTC.

CDR3 nucleotide sequence: TGTGCCACCCAACCGGACAGGGGGATTCTTATGGGTAATACGCAGTATTTT. This translates into CATQPDRGILMGNTQYF. The chain recombines TRBV24-1 with TRBJ2-3; 10 positions agree with TRBD1. The CDR3 extends over 17 amino acids. Germline CDR1 KGHDR, CDR2 SFDVKD. Unmatched junction bases numbered 18, after V lost 9 bases and J lost 7 bases.

The chain links TRBV6-5 to TRBJ1-5, with 7 bases fitting TRBD1. This CDR3 has 14 residues. Germline V gene lookup returns CDR1 MNHEY and CDR2 SVGAGI. The trim removed 7 bases at V and 3 bases at J, leaving 6 bases unmatched. The CDR3 coding sequence is TGTGCCAGCAAGACGGGACAGCTCAATCAGCCCCAGCATTTT. Residues: CASKTGQLNQPQHF.

Here the CDR3 DNA reads TGTGCCAGCACCGCGGGACTAGCGACCTACGAGCAGTACTTC. Translation: CASTAGLATYEQYF. The chain joins TRBV9 to TRBJ2-7, with TRBD2 matching over 10 bases. The CDR3 runs 14 residues. In germline, CDR1 is SGDLS, CDR2 YYNGEE. J gave up 2 bases and V 6 bases, and 5 bases lay outside the gene matches.